The clone carrying this T cell receptor beta chain was observed a few times. What it binds is not known. The data belong to a study of beta chain features in type 1 diabetes. As every portion of the isolated RNA was reverse transcribed, the sequencing read expressed TCRB transcripts. The assay was immunoSEQ multiplex PCR, and TCRdb's table has in-frame clones only and misses some. Of about 930,000 clones in the sample, roughly 15% are singletons; the top ten hold 0.02% to 0.025%. Study findings and constraints: Among type 1 diabetes patients, VDJ junctions had fewer insertions and more deletions.

The sequenced material came from naive CD4+ T cells from blood. The clonotype originates from a woman under 30 in good health.

The CDR3 region is CASSLGGTEYEQYF. DNA for the CDR3: TGTGCCAGCAGCTTAGGGGGAACCGAATACGAGCAGTACTTC. The chain combines TRBV7-2 with TRBJ2-7; D gene unclear. CDR1 is SGHTA, CDR2 FQGNSA, per germline. The CDR3 is 14 amino acids. The V end lost 1 base, the J end lost 4 bases, and 11 bases lay between the germline ends.